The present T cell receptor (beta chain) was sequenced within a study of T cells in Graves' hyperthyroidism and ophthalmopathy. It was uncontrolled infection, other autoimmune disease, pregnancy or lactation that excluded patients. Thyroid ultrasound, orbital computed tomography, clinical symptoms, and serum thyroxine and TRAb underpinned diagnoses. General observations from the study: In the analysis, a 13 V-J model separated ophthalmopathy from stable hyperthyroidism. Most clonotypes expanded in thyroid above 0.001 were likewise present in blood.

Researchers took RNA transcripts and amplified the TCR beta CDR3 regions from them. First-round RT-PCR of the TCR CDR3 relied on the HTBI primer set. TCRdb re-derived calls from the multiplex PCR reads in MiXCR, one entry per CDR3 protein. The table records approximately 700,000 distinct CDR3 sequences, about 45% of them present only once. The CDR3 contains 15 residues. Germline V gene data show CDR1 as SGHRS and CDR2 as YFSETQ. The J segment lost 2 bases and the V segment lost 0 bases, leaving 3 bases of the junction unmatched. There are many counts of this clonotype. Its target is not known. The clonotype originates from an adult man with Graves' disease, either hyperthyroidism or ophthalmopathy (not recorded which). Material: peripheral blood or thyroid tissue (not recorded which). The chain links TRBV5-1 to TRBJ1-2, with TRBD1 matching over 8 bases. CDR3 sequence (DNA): TGCGCCAGCAGCTTGGTGGACAGGGCGAACTATGGCTACACCTTC. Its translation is CASSLVDRANYGYTF. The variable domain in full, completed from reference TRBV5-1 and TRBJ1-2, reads KAGVTQTPRYLIKTRGQQVTLSCSPISGHRSVSWYQQTPGQGLQFLFEYFSETQRNKGNFPGRFSGRQFSNSRSEMNVSTLELGDSALYLCASSLVDRANYGYTFGSGTRLTVV.